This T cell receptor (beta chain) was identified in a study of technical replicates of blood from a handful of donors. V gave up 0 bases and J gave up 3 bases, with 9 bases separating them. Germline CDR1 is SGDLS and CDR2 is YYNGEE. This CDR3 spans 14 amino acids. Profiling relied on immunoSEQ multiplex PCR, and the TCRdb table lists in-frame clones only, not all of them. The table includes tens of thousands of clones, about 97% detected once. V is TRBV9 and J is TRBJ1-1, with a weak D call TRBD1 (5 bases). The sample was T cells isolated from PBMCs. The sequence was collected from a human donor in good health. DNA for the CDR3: TGTGCCAGCAGCGTAGTTGGGGGGGACACTGAAGCTTTCTTT. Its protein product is CASSVVGGDTEAFF.